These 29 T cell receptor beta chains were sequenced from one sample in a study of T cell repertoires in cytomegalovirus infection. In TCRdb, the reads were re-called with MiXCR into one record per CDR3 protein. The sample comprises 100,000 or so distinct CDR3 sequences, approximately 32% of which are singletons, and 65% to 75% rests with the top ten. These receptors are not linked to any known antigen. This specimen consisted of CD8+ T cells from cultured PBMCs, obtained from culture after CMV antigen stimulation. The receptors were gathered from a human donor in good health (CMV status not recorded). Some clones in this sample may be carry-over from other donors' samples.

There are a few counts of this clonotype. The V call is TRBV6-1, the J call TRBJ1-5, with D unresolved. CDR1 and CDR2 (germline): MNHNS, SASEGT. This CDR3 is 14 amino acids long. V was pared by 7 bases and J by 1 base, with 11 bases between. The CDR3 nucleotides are TGTGCCAGCACCGACACCTTGAGCAATCAGCCCCAGCATTTT. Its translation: CASTDTLSNQPQHF.

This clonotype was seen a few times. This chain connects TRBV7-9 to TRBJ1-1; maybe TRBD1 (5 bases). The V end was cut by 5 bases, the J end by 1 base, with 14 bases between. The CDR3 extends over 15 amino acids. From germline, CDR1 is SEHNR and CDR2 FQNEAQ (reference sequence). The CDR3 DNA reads TGTGCCAGCAGCCCCTGGGGGGGATCGAACACTGAAGCTTTCTTT. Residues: CASSPWGGSNTEAFF.

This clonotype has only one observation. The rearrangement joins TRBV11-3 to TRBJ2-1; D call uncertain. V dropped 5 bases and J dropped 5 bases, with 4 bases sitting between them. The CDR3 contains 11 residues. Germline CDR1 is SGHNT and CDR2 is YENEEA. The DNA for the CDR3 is TGTGCCAGCAGCCATAACAATGAGCAGTTCTTC. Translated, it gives CASSHNNEQFF.

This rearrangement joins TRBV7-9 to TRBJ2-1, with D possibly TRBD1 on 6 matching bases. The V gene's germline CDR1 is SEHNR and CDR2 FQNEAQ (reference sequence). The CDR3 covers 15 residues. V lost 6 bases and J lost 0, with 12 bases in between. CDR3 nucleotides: TGTGCCAGCAGGCGGACAGCGAGCTCCTACAATGAGCAGTTCTTC. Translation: CASRRTASSYNEQFF.

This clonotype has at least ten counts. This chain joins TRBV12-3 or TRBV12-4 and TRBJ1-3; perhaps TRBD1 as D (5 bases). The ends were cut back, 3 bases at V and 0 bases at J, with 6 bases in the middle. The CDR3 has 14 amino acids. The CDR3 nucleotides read TGTGCCAGCAGTTTGGGGGGCTCTGGAAACACCATATATTTT. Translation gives CASSLGGSGNTIYF.

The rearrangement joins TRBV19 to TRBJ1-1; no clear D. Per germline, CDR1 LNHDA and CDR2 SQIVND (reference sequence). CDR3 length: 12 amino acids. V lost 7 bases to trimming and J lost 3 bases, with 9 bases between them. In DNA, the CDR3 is TGTGCCAGTAAGATCGGACACACTGAAGCTTTCTTT. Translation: CASKIGHTEAFF. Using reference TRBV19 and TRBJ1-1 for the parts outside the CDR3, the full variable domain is DGGITQSPKYLFRKEGQNVTLSCEQNLNHDAMYWYRQDPGQGLRLIYYSQIVNDFQKGDIAEGYSVSREKKESFPLTVTSAQKNPTAFYLCASKIGHTEAFFGQGTRLTVV.

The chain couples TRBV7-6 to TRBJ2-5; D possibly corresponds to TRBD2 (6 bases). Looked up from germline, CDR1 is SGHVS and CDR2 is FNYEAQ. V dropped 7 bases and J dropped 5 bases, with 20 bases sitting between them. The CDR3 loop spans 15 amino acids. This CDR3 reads CASKGYGGPRETQYF. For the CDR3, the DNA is TGTGCCAGCAAAGGATACGGAGGGCCGAGGGAGACCCAGTACTTC.

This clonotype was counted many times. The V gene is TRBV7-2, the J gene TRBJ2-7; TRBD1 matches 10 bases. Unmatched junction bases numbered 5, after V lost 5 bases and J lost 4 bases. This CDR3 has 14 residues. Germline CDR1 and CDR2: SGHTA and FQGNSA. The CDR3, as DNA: TGTGCCAGCAGCCCGGGGACAGGGGCGTACGAGCAGTACTTC. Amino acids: CASSPGTGAYEQYF.

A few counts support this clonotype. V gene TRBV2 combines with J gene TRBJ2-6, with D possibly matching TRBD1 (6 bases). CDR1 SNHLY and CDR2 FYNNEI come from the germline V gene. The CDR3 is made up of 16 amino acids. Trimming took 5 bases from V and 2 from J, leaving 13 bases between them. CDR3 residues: CASSLNTGTGANVLTF. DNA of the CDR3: TGTGCCAGCAGTTTAAATACAGGGACTGGGGCCAACGTCCTGACTTTC.

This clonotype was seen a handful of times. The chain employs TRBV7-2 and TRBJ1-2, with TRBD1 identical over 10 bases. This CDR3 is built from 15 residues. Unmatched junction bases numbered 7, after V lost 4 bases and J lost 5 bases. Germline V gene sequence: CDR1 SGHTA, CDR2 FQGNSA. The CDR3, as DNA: TGTGCCAGCAGCTCTACCGGGACAGGGGCGTATGGCTACACCTTC. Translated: CASSSTGTGAYGYTF.

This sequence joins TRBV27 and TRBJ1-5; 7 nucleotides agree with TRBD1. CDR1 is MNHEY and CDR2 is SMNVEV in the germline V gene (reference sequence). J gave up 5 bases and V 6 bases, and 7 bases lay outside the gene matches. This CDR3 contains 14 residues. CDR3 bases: TGTGCCAGCAGCCACAGGGGTTCCCATCAGCCCCAGCATTTT. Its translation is CASSHRGSHQPQHF.

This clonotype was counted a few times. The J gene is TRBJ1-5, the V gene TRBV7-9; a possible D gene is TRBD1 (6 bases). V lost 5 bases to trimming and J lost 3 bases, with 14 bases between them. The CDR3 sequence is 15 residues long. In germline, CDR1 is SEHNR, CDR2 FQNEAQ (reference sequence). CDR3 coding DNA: TGTGCCAGCAGCGGAACAGGGTTAGACAATCAGCCCCAGCATTTT. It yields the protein CASSGTGLDNQPQHF.

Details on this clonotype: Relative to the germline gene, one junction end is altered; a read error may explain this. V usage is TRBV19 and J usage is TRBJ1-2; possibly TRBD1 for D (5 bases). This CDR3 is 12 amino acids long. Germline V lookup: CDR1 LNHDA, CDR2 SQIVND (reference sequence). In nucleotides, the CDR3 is TGTGCCAGTAGTGGGACTAACTATGGCTGCACCTTC. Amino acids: CASSGTNYGCTF.

The CDR3 nucleotides are TGTGCCAGCAGCTTGGTCGCATCTGTCGAAGCTTTCTTT. Its protein product is CASSLVASVEAFF. The genes are TRBV5-4 and TRBJ1-1; D uncertain. This CDR3 is built from 13 residues. The V and J ends lost 0 bases and 8 bases respectively, with 11 bases between them. Germline V gene lookup returns CDR1 SGHNT and CDR2 YYREEE (reference sequence).

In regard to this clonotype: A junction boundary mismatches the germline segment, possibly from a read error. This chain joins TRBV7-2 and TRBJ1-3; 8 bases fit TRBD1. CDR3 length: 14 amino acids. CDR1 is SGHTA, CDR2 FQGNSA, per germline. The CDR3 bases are TGTGCCAGCAGCTATACAGGGGGTGGAAGCACCATATATTTT. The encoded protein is CASSYTGGGSTIYF.

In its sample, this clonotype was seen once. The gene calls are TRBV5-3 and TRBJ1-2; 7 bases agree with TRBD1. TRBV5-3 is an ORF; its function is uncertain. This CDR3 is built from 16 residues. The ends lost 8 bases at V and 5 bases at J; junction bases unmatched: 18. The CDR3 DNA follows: TGTGCCAGCACTCAAACGCAGGGGGGCTTGATATATGGCTACACCTTC. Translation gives CASTQTQGGLIYGYTF.

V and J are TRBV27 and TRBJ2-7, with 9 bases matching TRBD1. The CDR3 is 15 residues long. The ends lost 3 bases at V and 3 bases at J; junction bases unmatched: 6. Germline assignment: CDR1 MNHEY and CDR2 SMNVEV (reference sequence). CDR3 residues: CASSFLRDRDYEQYF. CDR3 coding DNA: TGTGCCAGCAGTTTCCTCCGGGACAGGGACTACGAGCAGTACTTC.

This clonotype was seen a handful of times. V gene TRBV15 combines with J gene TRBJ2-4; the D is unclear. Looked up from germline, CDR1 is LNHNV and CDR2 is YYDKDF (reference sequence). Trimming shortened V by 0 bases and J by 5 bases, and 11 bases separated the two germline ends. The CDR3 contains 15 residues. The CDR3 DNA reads TGTGCCACCAGCAGAGATCTAGGCATTGAAAACATTCAGTACTTC. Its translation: CATSRDLGIENIQYF.

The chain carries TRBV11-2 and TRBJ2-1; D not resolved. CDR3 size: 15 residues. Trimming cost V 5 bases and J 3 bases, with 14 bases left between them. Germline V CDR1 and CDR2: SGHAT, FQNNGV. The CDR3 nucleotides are TGTGCCAGCAGCCTCGACAATTACTTCTACAATGAGCAGTTCTTC. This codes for CASSLDNYFYNEQFF. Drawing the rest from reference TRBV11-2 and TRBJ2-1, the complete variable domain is EAGVAQSPRYKIIEKRQSVAFWCNPISGHATLYWYQQILGQGPKLLIQFQNNGVVDDSQLPKDRFSAERLKGVDSTLKIQPAKLEDSAVYLCASSLDNYFYNEQFFGPGTRLTVL.

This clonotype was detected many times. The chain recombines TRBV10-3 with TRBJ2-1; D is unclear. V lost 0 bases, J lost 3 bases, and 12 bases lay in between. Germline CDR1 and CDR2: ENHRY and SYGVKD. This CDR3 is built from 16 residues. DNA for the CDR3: TGTGCCATCAGTGAGTCACGGCAGAATCTCTACAATGAGCAGTTCTTC. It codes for CAISESRQNLYNEQFF.

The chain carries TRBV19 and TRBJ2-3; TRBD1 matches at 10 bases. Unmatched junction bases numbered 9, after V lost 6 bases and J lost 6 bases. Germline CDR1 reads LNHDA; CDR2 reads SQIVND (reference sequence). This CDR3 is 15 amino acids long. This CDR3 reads CASSIGTGDYDTQYF. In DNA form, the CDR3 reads TGTGCCAGTAGCATCGGGACAGGGGACTATGATACGCAGTATTTT.

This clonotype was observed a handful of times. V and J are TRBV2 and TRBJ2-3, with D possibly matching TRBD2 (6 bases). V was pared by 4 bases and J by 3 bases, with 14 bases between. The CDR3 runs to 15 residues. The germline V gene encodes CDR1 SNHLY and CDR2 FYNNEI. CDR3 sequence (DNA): TGTGCCAGCAGTGCGGGGGTCTTAGGGACAGATACGCAGTATTTT. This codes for CASSAGVLGTDTQYF.

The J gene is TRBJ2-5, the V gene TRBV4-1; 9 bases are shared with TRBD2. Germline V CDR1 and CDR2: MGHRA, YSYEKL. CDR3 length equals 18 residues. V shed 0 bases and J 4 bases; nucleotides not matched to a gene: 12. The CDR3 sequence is CASSQDEGSGGLGETQYF. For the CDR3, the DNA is TGCGCCAGCAGCCAAGATGAAGGCAGCGGGGGGCTGGGAGAGACCCAGTACTTC.

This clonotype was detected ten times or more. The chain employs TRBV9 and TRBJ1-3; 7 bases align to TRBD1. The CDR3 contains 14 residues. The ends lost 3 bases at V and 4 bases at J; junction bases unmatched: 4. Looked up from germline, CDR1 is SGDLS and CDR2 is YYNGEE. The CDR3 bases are TGTGCCAGCAGCGATACGACAGGGGGAAACACCATATATTTT. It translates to CASSDTTGGNTIYF.

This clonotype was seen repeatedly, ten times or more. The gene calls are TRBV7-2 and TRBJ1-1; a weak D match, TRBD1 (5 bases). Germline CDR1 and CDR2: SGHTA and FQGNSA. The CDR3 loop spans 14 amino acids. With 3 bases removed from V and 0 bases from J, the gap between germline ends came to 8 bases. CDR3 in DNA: TGTGCCAGCAGCTTGGCCAGGGTGAACACTGAAGCTTTCTTT. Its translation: CASSLARVNTEAFF.

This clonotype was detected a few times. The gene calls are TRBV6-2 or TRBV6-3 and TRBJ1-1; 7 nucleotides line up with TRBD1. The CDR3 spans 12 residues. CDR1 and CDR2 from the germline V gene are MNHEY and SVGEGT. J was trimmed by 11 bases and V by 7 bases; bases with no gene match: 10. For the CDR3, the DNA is TGTGCCAGCAATGATCTCAGGGGGAGTGCTTTCTTT. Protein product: CASNDLRGSAFF.

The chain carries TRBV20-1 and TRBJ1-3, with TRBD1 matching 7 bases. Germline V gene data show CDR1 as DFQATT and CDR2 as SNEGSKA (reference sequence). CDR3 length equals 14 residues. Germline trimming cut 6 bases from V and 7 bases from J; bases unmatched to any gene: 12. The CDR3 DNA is TGCAGTGCAAGGGACAGCGCTTTAGGGAACACCATATATTTT. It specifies CSARDSALGNTIYF.

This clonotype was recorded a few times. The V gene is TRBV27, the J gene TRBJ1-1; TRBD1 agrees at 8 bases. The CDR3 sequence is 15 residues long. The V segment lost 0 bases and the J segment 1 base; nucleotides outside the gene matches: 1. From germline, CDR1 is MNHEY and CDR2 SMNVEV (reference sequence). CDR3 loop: CASSLSQGANTEAFF. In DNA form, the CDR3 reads TGTGCCAGCAGTTTATCCCAGGGGGCGAACACTGAAGCTTTCTTT.

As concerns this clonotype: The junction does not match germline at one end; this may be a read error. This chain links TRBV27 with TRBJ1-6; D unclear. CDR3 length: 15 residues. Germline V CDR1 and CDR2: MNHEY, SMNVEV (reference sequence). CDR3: CASGLQLSYNSPLHF. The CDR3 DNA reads TGTGCCAGCGGTTTACAACTATCCTATAATTCACCCCTCCACTTT.